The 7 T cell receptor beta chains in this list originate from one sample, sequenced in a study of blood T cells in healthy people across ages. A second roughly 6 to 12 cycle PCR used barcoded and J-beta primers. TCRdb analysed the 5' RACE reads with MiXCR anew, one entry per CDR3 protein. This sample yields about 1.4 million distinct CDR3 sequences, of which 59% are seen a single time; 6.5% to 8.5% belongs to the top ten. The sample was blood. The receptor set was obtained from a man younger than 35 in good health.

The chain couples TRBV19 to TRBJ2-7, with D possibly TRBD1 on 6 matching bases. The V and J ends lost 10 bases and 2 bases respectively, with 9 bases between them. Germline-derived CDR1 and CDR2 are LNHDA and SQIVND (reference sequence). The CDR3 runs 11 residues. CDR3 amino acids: CATRTAYEQYF. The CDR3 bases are TGTGCCACCAGGACAGCCTACGAGCAGTACTTC.

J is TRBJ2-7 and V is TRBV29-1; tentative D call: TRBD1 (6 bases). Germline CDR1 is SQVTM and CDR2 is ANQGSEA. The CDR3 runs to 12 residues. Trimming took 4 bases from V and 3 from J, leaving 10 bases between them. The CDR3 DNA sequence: TGCAGCGTTGGAGGGACATACTACGAGCAGTACTTC. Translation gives CSVGGTYYEQYF.

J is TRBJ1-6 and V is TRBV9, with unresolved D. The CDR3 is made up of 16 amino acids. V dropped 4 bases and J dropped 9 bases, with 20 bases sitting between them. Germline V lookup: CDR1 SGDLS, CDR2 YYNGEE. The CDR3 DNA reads TGTGCCAGCAGCCCCTTCCAGGATAAGAGGAGTTCACCCCTCCACTTT. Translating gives CASSPFQDKRSSPLHF.

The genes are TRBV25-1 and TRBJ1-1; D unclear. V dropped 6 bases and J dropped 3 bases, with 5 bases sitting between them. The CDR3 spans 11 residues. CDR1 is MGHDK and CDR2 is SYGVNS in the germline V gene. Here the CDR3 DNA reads TGTGCCAGCAGGGCATACACTGAAGCTTTCTTT. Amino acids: CASRAYTEAFF.

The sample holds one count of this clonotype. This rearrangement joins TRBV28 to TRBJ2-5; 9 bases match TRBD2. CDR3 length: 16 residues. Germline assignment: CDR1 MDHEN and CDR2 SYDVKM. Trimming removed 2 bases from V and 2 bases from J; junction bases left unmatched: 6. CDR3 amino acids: CASSLGIAGVQETQYF. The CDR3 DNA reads TGTGCCAGCAGTTTAGGGATAGCGGGGGTGCAAGAGACCCAGTACTTC.

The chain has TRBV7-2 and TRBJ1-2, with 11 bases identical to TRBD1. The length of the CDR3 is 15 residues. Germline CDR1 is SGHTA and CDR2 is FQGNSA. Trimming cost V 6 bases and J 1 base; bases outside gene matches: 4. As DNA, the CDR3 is TGTGCCAGCAGAACCGGGACAGGGGGTAACTATGGCTACACCTTC. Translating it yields CASRTGTGGNYGYTF.

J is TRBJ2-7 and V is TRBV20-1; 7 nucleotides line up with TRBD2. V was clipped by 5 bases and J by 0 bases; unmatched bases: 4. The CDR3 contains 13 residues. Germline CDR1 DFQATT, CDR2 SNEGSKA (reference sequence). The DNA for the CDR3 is TGCAGTGCTGAGCGGGAAAACTCCTACGAGCAGTACTTC. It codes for CSAERENSYEQYF.